The 30 T cell receptor beta chains below were found in one sample sequenced in a study of blood T cells in healthy people across ages. Primers used in a second PCR of about 7 to 12 cycles were a sample-barcoded 5' primer and a J-beta primer mix. A single record per CDR3 protein comes from TCRdb applying MiXCR to the 5' RACE reads. The sample lists hundreds of thousands of distinct CDR3 sequences, roughly 50% occurring once. Sequenced: blood. These TCRs come from a man aged 60 to 75 in good health.

This sequence joins TRBV4-1 and TRBJ1-1; 9 nucleotides agree with TRBD1. This CDR3 is 16 amino acids long. The germline CDR1 and CDR2 sequences are MGHRA and YSYEKL. The V and J ends lost 4 bases and 7 bases, in that order; junction bases with no gene match: 13. CDR3 bases: TGCGCCAGCAGCCGAGAGGGACAGGGAGCCACTGGTGAAGCTTTCTTT. Its protein is CASSREGQGATGEAFF.

This clonotype has more than one count but fewer than ten. This chain joins TRBV20-1 and TRBJ2-3, with unresolved D. Trimming cost V 6 bases and J 0 bases, with 4 bases left between them. The CDR3 length is 11 residues. Germline V CDR1 and CDR2: DFQATT, SNEGSKA (reference sequence). The CDR3 DNA reads TGCAGTGCGAGTAGCACAGATACGCAGTATTTT. It yields the protein CSASSTDTQYF.

The rearrangement joins TRBV20-1 to TRBJ2-3, with 9 bases that match TRBD1. CDR1 and CDR2 (germline): DFQATT, SNEGSKA (reference sequence). The CDR3 is 17 residues long. V was clipped by 1 base and J by 1 base; unmatched bases: 9. The CDR3 spells CSARVGDRVDGTDTQYF. As DNA, the CDR3 is TGCAGTGCTAGAGTGGGGGACAGGGTCGACGGCACAGATACGCAGTATTTT.

To note about this clonotype: A read error may produce the germline difference seen at one junction end. The CDR3 DNA reads as TGCCTTGACTCCCCGGGTACGCAGTATTTT. Translated: CLDSPGTQYF. The chain couples TRBV12-3 or TRBV12-4 to TRBJ2-3; D is undetermined. The length of the CDR3 is 10 residues.

This clonotype was recorded once. V and J are TRBV28 and TRBJ2-3, with TRBD2 identical over 13 bases. Per germline, CDR1 MDHEN and CDR2 SYDVKM. Trimming took 3 bases from V and 0 from J; bases not matched to a gene: 6. The CDR3 runs 18 residues. The CDR3 is CASSFGTSGKTSTDTQYF. As DNA, the CDR3 is TGTGCCAGCAGTTTTGGGACTAGCGGGAAGACTAGCACAGATACGCAGTATTTT.

This chain connects TRBV29-1 to TRBJ2-2; D not certain. Germline V lookup: CDR1 SQVTM, CDR2 ANQGSEA. The CDR3 consists of 14 residues. Trimming cost V 0 bases and J 2 bases, with 7 bases left between them. The CDR3 protein is CSVEEVRNTGELFF. The CDR3 DNA reads as TGCAGCGTTGAAGAGGTCAGAAACACCGGGGAGCTGTTTTTT.

This chain links TRBV9 with TRBJ2-7, with 15 bases matching TRBD2. The V gene's germline CDR1 is SGDLS and CDR2 YYNGEE. This CDR3 contains 18 residues. Germline trimming cut 3 bases from V and 0 bases from J; bases unmatched to any gene: 7. The CDR3 reads CASSEGLAGGLSSYEQYF. The CDR3 nucleotides read TGTGCCAGCAGCGAGGGACTAGCGGGGGGCCTCAGCTCCTACGAGCAGTACTTC.

This chain uses TRBV3-1 with TRBJ2-7; either TRBD1 or TRBD2 may supply D (5 bases each). The J call may not be correct, given that the DNA end is closer to TRBJ2-5. This CDR3 is 14 amino acids long. CDR1 and CDR2 from the germline V gene are LGHDT and YNNKEL (reference sequence). CDR3 region: CASSQESGRKTQYF. DNA of the CDR3: TGTGCCAGCAGCCAAGAATCAGGGAGAAAGACCCAGTACTTC.

Many counts were recorded for this clonotype. A read error may be the cause here, since a much bigger clone is one base away. The gene calls are TRBV4-1 and TRBJ1-1; possibly TRBD1 for D (6 bases). Trimming stripped 5 bases from V and 0 bases from J, with 10 bases between. The CDR3 spans 14 residues. Germline values: CDR1 MGHRA, CDR2 YSYEKL. The CDR3, as DNA: TGCGCCAGCAGCGACGACAGGCTGAACACTGAAGCTTTCTTT. Translated: CASSDDRLNTEAFF.

This clonotype was counted once. V is TRBV9 and J is TRBJ1-4, with D possibly being TRBD1 (5 bases). Trimming left V 4 bases short and J 0 bases short, with 13 bases between. The CDR3 covers 16 residues. Germline-derived CDR1 and CDR2 are SGDLS and YYNGEE. For the CDR3, the DNA is TGTGCCAGCAGCCCCCGGGGGGAAACAACTAATGAAAAACTGTTTTTT. It codes for CASSPRGETTNEKLFF.

CDR3 nucleotides: TGTGCCAGCAGCTTACGTGTGGGGGGACAAGAGACCCAGTACTTC. It specifies CASSLRVGGQETQYF. The chain has TRBV11-2 and TRBJ2-5, with D perhaps matching TRBD2 (6 bases). Trimming removed 2 bases at V and 2 bases at J, with 12 bases between. CDR1 is SGHAT, CDR2 FQNNGV, per germline. The CDR3 runs to 15 residues.

The chain employs TRBV12-3 or TRBV12-4 and TRBJ2-3; TRBD2 matches 12 bases. The CDR3 runs to 16 residues. V shed 6 bases and J 6 bases; nucleotides not matched to a gene: 10. The CDR3 protein is CASSPTSGGTADTQYF. The CDR3 nucleotides read TGTGCCAGCAGCCCCACTAGCGGGGGGACTGCTGATACGCAGTATTTT.

The genes are TRBV20-1 and TRBJ2-1; D gene ambiguous. The length of the CDR3 is 13 residues. The germline V gene encodes CDR1 DFQATT and CDR2 SNEGSKA (reference sequence). Trimming pared 3 bases from V and 0 bases from J, leaving 6 bases between. Here the CDR3 DNA reads TGCAGTGCTAGTTCAGTCTCCTACAATGAGCAGTTCTTC. It codes for CSASSVSYNEQFF.

The rearrangement uses TRBV10-2 and TRBJ2-5; 8 positions match TRBD1. V was clipped by 2 bases and J by 4 bases; unmatched bases: 12. CDR1 is WSHSY and CDR2 is SAAADI in the germline V gene. The CDR3 is 17 amino acids. The CDR3: CASSEPLQGASPETQYF. CDR3 DNA: TGCGCCAGCAGTGAGCCCCTCCAGGGGGCTTCTCCAGAGACCCAGTACTTC.

This chain joins TRBV5-1 and TRBJ2-3; D is unresolved. Trimming stripped 1 base from V and 0 bases from J, with 9 bases between. CDR1 and CDR2 (germline): SGHRS, YFSETQ. The CDR3 is made up of 15 amino acids. The CDR3 sequence is CASSLTDASTDTQYF. The CDR3 DNA sequence: TGCGCCAGCAGCTTGACTGACGCTAGCACAGATACGCAGTATTTT.

The chain joins TRBV7-2 to TRBJ1-2; 9 positions agree with TRBD1. The CDR3 consists of 14 residues. The V gene end was trimmed by 2 bases and the J gene end by 7 bases; junction bases not matched to a gene: 5. Germline loops: CDR1 SGHTA, CDR2 FQGNSA. The CDR3 loop is CASSLLRQGVGYTF. CDR3 DNA sequence: TGTGCCAGCAGCTTACTTCGACAGGGGGTTGGCTACACCTTC.

This chain joins TRBV7-7 and TRBJ2-3; weak D call: TRBD1 (6 bases). V was trimmed by 1 base and J by 2 bases, leaving 13 bases between them. CDR1 is SSHAT, CDR2 FNYEAQ, per germline (reference sequence). This CDR3 comprises 16 residues. The CDR3 region is CASSLGSAGATDTQYF. CDR3 bases: TGTGCCAGCAGCTTAGGTTCCGCAGGGGCCACAGATACGCAGTATTTT.

This clonotype was recorded many times. The rearrangement links TRBV28 to TRBJ2-7, with TRBD1 identical over 7 bases. CDR3 size: 15 residues. V was pared by 6 bases and J by 2 bases, with 10 bases of the junction left unmatched. Germline V gives CDR1 MDHEN, CDR2 SYDVKM. CDR3 DNA: TGTGCCAGCAGCCAACGACAGGGTCACACCTACGAGCAGTACTTC. Translated: CASSQRQGHTYEQYF.

The chain uses TRBV2 and TRBJ1-2; 7 bases map to TRBD1. This CDR3 has 13 residues. The V gene's germline CDR1 is SNHLY and CDR2 FYNNEI. J was trimmed by 4 bases and V by 4 bases; bases with no gene match: 3. The CDR3 DNA sequence: TGTGCCAGCAGTGCGGGACAGATCTATGGCTACACCTTC. Translation gives CASSAGQIYGYTF. Supplemented by reference TRBV2 and TRBJ1-2, the full variable domain reads EPEVTQTPSHQVTQMGQEVILRCVPISNHLYFYWYRQILGQKVEFLVSFYNNEISEKSEIFDDQFSVERPDGSNFTLKIRSTKLEDSAMYFCASSAGQIYGYTFGSGTRLTVV.

This clonotype was seen more than once but under ten times. The chain uses TRBV6-6 and TRBJ1-2, with D tentatively TRBD1 (6 bases). The CDR3 loop spans 12 amino acids. Per the germline V gene, CDR1 is MNHNY and CDR2 is SVGAGI (reference sequence). Trimming stripped 1 base from V and 8 bases from J, with 8 bases between. CDR3 DNA sequence: TGTGCCAGCAGTTACTACAGGGACGGCTACACCTTC. It codes for CASSYYRDGYTF.

The rearrangement links TRBV4-2 to TRBJ2-3; 11 nucleotides match TRBD2. Germline CDR1 is LGHNA and CDR2 is YNFKEQ. The CDR3 runs to 16 residues. V gave up 3 bases and J gave up 2 bases; unmatched junction bases: 4. DNA of the CDR3: TGTGCCAGCAGCCAGGAACTAGCGGGGGCCACAGATACGCAGTATTTT. Encoded protein: CASSQELAGATDTQYF.

This clonotype has only a few counts. V and J are TRBV15 and TRBJ1-2; the D gene is possibly TRBD1 (5 bases). V shed 0 bases and J shed 4 bases, with 21 bases lying between them. The CDR3 is 18 residues long. Germline V gives CDR1 LNHNV, CDR2 YYDKDF (reference sequence). The CDR3 region is CATSRDELGGAEGYGYTF. The CDR3 coding sequence is TGTGCCACCAGCAGAGATGAATTGGGAGGGGCGGAGGGCTATGGCTACACCTTC.

The gene calls are TRBV5-1 and TRBJ2-1; D possibly corresponds to TRBD1 (5 bases). Trimming took 0 bases from V and 3 from J, leaving 13 bases between them. The V gene's germline CDR1 is SGHRS and CDR2 YFSETQ. CDR3 size: 16 residues. CDR3 sequence: CASSLGFTGVYNEQFF. The DNA of the CDR3 is TGCGCCAGCAGCTTGGGTTTCACAGGCGTCTACAATGAGCAGTTCTTC.

This clonotype was found once. This sequence joins TRBV3-1 and TRBJ2-2; D may be TRBD2 (7 bases). Trimming removed 2 bases from V and 2 bases from J, with 24 bases in between. Germline CDR1 and CDR2: LGHDT and YNNKEL (reference sequence). This CDR3 comprises 20 residues. The CDR3 here is CASSQRTSGGALLNTGELFF. The CDR3 nucleotides are TGTGCCAGCAGCCAAAGGACTAGTGGGGGGGCCCTACTTAACACCGGGGAGCTGTTTTTT. The variable domain in full, with the rest retrieved from reference TRBV3-1 and TRBJ2-2, is DTAVSQTPKYLVTQMGNDKSIKCEQNLGHDTMYWYKQDSKKFLKIMFSYNNKELIINETVPNRFSPKSPDKAHLNLHINSLELGDSAVYFCASSQRTSGGALLNTGELFFGEGSRLTVL.

This clonotype appeared a few times. This chain joins TRBV7-9 and TRBJ2-5; D may correspond to TRBD1 or TRBD2 (5 bases each). Germline V lookup: CDR1 SEHNR, CDR2 FQNEAQ (reference sequence). V was cut by 4 bases and J by 0 bases, with 15 bases left in between. This CDR3 contains 16 residues. CDR3 sequence: CASSSPLWGYQETQYF. In nucleotides, the CDR3 is TGTGCCAGCAGCTCGCCCTTATGGGGGTACCAAGAGACCCAGTACTTC.

This chain connects TRBV20-1 to TRBJ2-1; 12 bases line up with TRBD2. The CDR3 length is 20 residues. Losses at the gene ends were 0 bases for V and 0 bases for J; bases not matched to a gene: 12. CDR1 is DFQATT, CDR2 SNEGSKA, per germline (reference sequence). CDR3 protein: CSARDSSRTSGALSYNEQFF. Here the CDR3 DNA reads TGCAGTGCTAGAGATTCCAGCAGGACTAGCGGGGCCCTCTCCTACAATGAGCAGTTCTTC.

This chain uses TRBV15 with TRBJ2-4; D might be TRBD1 (6 bases). V lost 2 bases and J 5 bases, leaving 10 bases between the germline ends. This CDR3 spans 14 amino acids. Looked up from germline, CDR1 is LNHNV and CDR2 is YYDKDF (reference sequence). In nucleotides, the CDR3 is TGTGCCACCAGCAGAAACAGGGACCAAAACATTCAGTACTTC. Protein product: CATSRNRDQNIQYF.

In its sample, this clonotype was seen once. The rearrangement uses TRBV6-2 or TRBV6-3 and TRBJ1-5; weak D call: TRBD1 (6 bases). This CDR3 is built from 15 residues. Trimming stripped 2 bases from V and 4 bases from J, with 12 bases between. From germline, CDR1 is MNHEY and CDR2 SVGEGT. CDR3 protein: CASSYQRTVNQPQHF. DNA of the CDR3: TGTGCCAGCAGTTACCAGAGGACAGTTAATCAGCCCCAGCATTTT.

This clonotype was recorded once. The chain joins TRBV27 to TRBJ1-2; the D gene is possibly TRBD1 (6 bases). The V gene's germline CDR1 is MNHEY and CDR2 SMNVEV (reference sequence). The V end was cut by 6 bases, the J end by 4 bases, with 15 bases between. The CDR3 loop spans 14 amino acids. CDR3 coding DNA: TGTGCCAGCAGCCCCTGGGGGGGCCCCTATGGCTACACCTTC. Protein product: CASSPWGGPYGYTF.

This clonotype was seen a single time. The gene calls are TRBV6-1 and TRBJ1-2; a possible D gene is TRBD1 (6 bases). V lost 3 bases to trimming and J lost 7 bases, with 18 bases between them. The germline V gene has CDR1 MNHNS and CDR2 SASEGT. This CDR3 spans 15 amino acids. CDR3 in amino acids: CASSESPVWGRGYTF. The CDR3 DNA is TGTGCCAGCAGTGAGTCGCCAGTCTGGGGGCGTGGCTACACCTTC.